A selection of T cell receptor beta chains follows, all from one sample in a study of blood T cells in healthy people across ages. TCRdb re-called the 5' RACE reads through MiXCR, storing one row per CDR3 protein. This table has a few hundred thousand distinct CDR3 sequences, roughly a quarter appearing once. In addition, the sample was reused for a study of T cells of mothers and their children.

What was sequenced was blood. The receptors stem from a boy between 2 and 10 years old in good health. Each CDR3 is given with its conserved first and last residue. The D gene is left open where the match is weak. Some rows have no size entry. The others give once, few or many, or a class for an expanded clone.

NA	TRBV4-1	TRBD2	15	TRBJ2-1	CASSKSSGGYNEQFF	TGCGCCAGCAGCAAATCTAGCGGGGGGTACAATGAGCAGTTCTTC
NA	TRBV10-3	NA	12	TRBJ1-5	CAISELGEPQHF	TGTGCCATCAGTGAGTTGGGGGAGCCCCAGCATTTT
NA	TRBV5-5	NA	15	TRBJ1-5	CASSPGWEVYRPQHF	TGTGCCAGCAGCCCCGGGTGGGAAGTATATCGGCCCCAGCATTTT
NA	TRBV9	NA	15	TRBJ2-5	CASSVAPSGQETQYF	TGTGCCAGCAGCGTAGCCCCAAGCGGGCAAGAGACCCAGTACTTC
NA	TRBV5-4	TRBD1	14	TRBJ2-5	CASSPRGSGETQYF	TGTGCCAGCTCCCCCAGGGGGTCAGGGGAGACCCAGTACTTC
NA	TRBV5-1	TRBD2	14	TRBJ2-1	CASSLTSGSGEQFF	TGCGCCAGCAGCCTGACTAGCGGGAGCGGGGAGCAGTTCTTC
few	TRBV12-3/TRBV12-4	NA	13	TRBJ1-2	CASSFGQGPGYTF	TGTGCCAGCAGTTTTGGGCAGGGCCCTGGCTACACCTTC
NA	TRBV27	NA	13	TRBJ1-1	CASSWTESTEAFF	TGTGCCAGCAGTTGGACGGAGAGCACTGAAGCTTTCTTT
NA	TRBV20-1	NA	16	TRBJ1-4	CSARLPIGKSNEKLFF	TGCAGTGCTAGACTTCCTATAGGGAAGAGTAATGAAAAACTGTTTTTT
once	TRBV6-2/TRBV6-3	NA	15	TRBJ2-1	CASSYSPGAYNEQFF	TGTGCCAGCAGTTACTCACCGGGAGCCTACAATGAGCAGTTCTTC
NA	TRBV5-5	NA	16	TRBJ2-7	CASSPNGGLHSYEQYF	TGTGCCAGCAGCCCGAACGGGGGCCTCCATTCCTACGAGCAGTACTTC
many	TRBV4-2	TRBD2	15	TRBJ2-1	CASSQGLAGGGEQFF	TGTGCCAGCAGCCAGGGACTAGCGGGGGGAGGTGAGCAGTTCTTC
NA	TRBV20-1	TRBD1	14	TRBJ2-5	CSAIKSGTEETQYF	TGCAGTGCCATAAAGTCCGGGACAGAAGAGACCCAGTACTTC
few	TRBV3-1	TRBD1	15	TRBJ1-6	CASSQDGTDNSPLHF	TGTGCCAGCAGCCAAGATGGGACAGATAATTCACCCCTCCACTTT
NA	TRBV6-5	TRBD1	11	TRBJ2-7	CAGGQGYEQYF	TGTGCCGGCGGACAGGGCTACGAGCAGTACTTC
NA	TRBV10-3	NA	12	TRBJ2-3	CAIKAETDTQYF	TGTGCCATCAAAGCAGAAACAGATACGCAGTATTTT
NA	TRBV11-2	TRBD2	14	TRBJ2-3	CASSYRPGEGTQYF	TGTGCCAGCAGCTACAGACCGGGGGAGGGAACGCAGTATTTT
NA	TRBV15	NA	16	TRBJ1-5	CATSRVGFYSNQPQHF	TGTGCCACCAGCAGAGTCGGGTTTTATAGCAATCAGCCCCAGCATTTT
few	TRBV10-1	NA	14	TRBJ2-5	CASSEEGVQETQYF	TGCGCCAGCAGTGAGGAGGGGGTCCAAGAGACCCAGTACTTC
NA	TRBV9	NA	14	TRBJ2-7	CASSPTPEAYEQYF	TGTGCCAGCAGCCCAACGCCGGAAGCCTACGAGCAGTACTTC
many	TRBV5-1	NA	15	TRBJ2-1	CASSSQLPGSNEQFF	TGCGCCAGCAGCTCCCAGCTCCCTGGATCCAATGAGCAGTTCTTC
NA	TRBV20-1	TRBD2	17	TRBJ2-4	CSARVLAGQLAKNIQYF	TGCAGTGCTAGAGTACTAGCGGGGCAGCTAGCCAAAAACATTCAGTACTTC
few	TRBV2	TRBD1	16	TRBJ2-3	CASNSLRDRVRDTQYF	TGTGCCAGCAATTCACTCCGGGACAGGGTCAGGGATACGCAGTATTTT
few	TRBV20-1	NA	13	TRBJ1-2	CSALATENYGYTF	TGCAGTGCCCTCGCGACCGAGAACTATGGCTACACCTTC
NA	TRBV10-3	NA	15	TRBJ2-3	CAITPEGRGPDTQYF	TGTGCCATCACTCCAGAGGGGAGGGGGCCAGATACGCAGTATTTT
NA	TRBV12-3/TRBV12-4	NA	13	TRBJ2-7	CASGEWRGGEQYF	TGTGCCAGCGGGGAGTGGCGAGGTGGCGAGCAGTACTTC
few	TRBV9	NA	14	TRBJ2-7	CASSVALSSYEQYF	TGTGCCAGCAGCGTAGCTCTAAGCTCCTACGAGCAGTACTTC
few	TRBV30	NA	14	TRBJ1-4	CAWRVGGANEKLFF	TGTGCCTGGAGAGTAGGGGGAGCTAATGAAAAACTGTTTTTT
few	TRBV5-1	NA	13	TRBJ1-2	CASSSGGNYGYTF	TGCGCCAGCAGCTCCGGAGGGAACTATGGCTACACCTTC
few	TRBV6-2/TRBV6-3	NA	16	TRBJ2-1	CASRGGPPFNPNEQFF	TGTGCCAGCAGAGGAGGACCCCCCTTTAATCCCAATGAGCAGTTCTTC
NA	TRBV7-6	NA	13	TRBJ2-3	CASTRGATDTQYF	TGTGCCAGCACTCGGGGAGCCACAGATACGCAGTATTTT
few	TRBV3-1	NA	16	TRBJ1-5	CASSQEDYRGDQPQHF	TGTGCCAGCAGCCAAGAGGACTACCGAGGGGATCAGCCCCAGCATTTT
NA	TRBV7-2	TRBD2	14	TRBJ2-1	CASSLLAGGGEQFF	TGTGCCAGCAGCTTACTAGCGGGGGGGGGAGAGCAGTTCTTC
NA	TRBV29-1	NA	14	TRBJ2-7	CSADDPAGDYEQYF	TGCAGCGCTGACGACCCGGCAGGGGACTACGAGCAGTACTTC
few	TRBV20-1	TRBD1	16	TRBJ1-4	CSAPLSRGRRDEKLFF	TGCAGTGCCCCTCTTTCCAGGGGGCGCAGGGATGAAAAACTGTTTTTT
few	TRBV29-1	NA	12	TRBJ2-1	CSTLAQTGEQFF	TGCAGCACCTTAGCTCAGACCGGTGAGCAGTTCTTC
NA	TRBV29-1	NA	14	TRBJ1-2	CSVIRDTSNYGYTF	TGCAGCGTTATCCGGGACACTTCTAACTATGGCTACACCTTC
NA	TRBV11-3	NA	14	TRBJ1-1	CASSSGRENTEAFF	TGTGCCAGCAGCTCGGGACGAGAGAACACCGAAGCTTTCTTT
few	TRBV27	TRBD1	13	TRBJ1-2	CASSLGGGAGYTF	TGTGCCAGCAGTTTAGGAGGGGGCGCGGGCTACACCTTC
once	TRBV15	NA	14	TRBJ2-5	CATSRVNVQETQYF	TGTGCCACCAGCAGAGTTAACGTTCAAGAGACCCAGTACTTC
NA	TRBV24-1	NA	13	TRBJ2-1	CATSDGGADEQFF	TGTGCCACCAGTGATGGCGGGGCCGATGAGCAGTTCTTC
few	TRBV29-1	TRBD1	18	TRBJ2-1	CSAETGPKGYGSYNEQFF	TGCAGCGCTGAGACAGGGCCAAAAGGTTATGGGTCCTACAATGAGCAGTTCTTC
NA	TRBV7-9	NA	10	TRBJ2-1	CASTGREQFF	TGTGCCAGCACTGGGCGGGAGCAGTTCTTC
NA	TRBV30	NA	15	TRBJ2-7	CAWSRPGPELYEQYF	TGTGCCTGGAGTCGTCCGGGACCGGAATTATACGAGCAGTACTTC
few	TRBV7-2	TRBD2	18	TRBJ2-1	CASSYKLAHYGSYNEQFF	TGTGCCAGCAGCTATAAACTAGCGCACTACGGCTCCTACAATGAGCAGTTCTTC
few	TRBV10-3	TRBD1	13	TRBJ2-7	CAILQGGTGEQYF	TGTGCCATTTTACAGGGGGGAACGGGAGAGCAGTACTTC
few	TRBV4-3	NA	14	TRBJ2-1	CASSQDQRGNEQFF	TGCGCCAGCAGCCAAGACCAACGGGGAAATGAGCAGTTCTTC
NA	TRBV7-2	TRBD1	15	TRBJ2-1	CASSSTGQYYNEQFF	TGTGCCAGCAGCTCCACGGGACAGTACTACAATGAGCAGTTCTTC
few	TRBV3-1	TRBD1	17	TRBJ2-6	CASSQGQGASGANVLTF	TGTGCCAGCAGCCAAGGACAGGGGGCGTCTGGGGCCAACGTCCTGACTTTC
NA	TRBV6-5	NA	13	TRBJ1-5	CASGRVGNQPQHF	TGTGCCAGCGGGCGGGTGGGCAATCAGCCCCAGCATTTT
NA	TRBV4-3	TRBD1	15	TRBJ2-3	CASSQENRGLDTQYF	TGCGCCAGCAGCCAAGAGAACAGGGGGCTAGATACGCAGTATTTT
NA	TRBV9	TRBD1	17	TRBJ2-2	CASSAPRDRGDTGELFF	TGTGCCAGCAGCGCCCCCCGGGACAGGGGCGACACCGGGGAGCTGTTTTTT